A single sample is the source of the 24 T cell receptor beta chains below, sequenced in a study of shared clonotypes between healthy human individuals. This table comes from immunoSEQ multiplex PCR, and its TCRdb copy is limited to in-frame clones, with some not included. The sample lists approximately 330,000 clones; around 70% were seen once. The sequenced material came from memory CD4+ T cells sorted from blood. Documented subset: CD45RA-negative fraction. The source of these receptors is a man between 25 and 39 years old in good health.

The DNA of the CDR3 is TGTGCCAACCACAGGGGGCGTTTTGAGCAGTTCTTC. Translated: CANHRGRFEQFF. This chain joins TRBV6-1 and TRBJ2-1; 9 bases map to TRBD1. There are 12 residues in the CDR3. After removal of 10 bases from V and 9 bases from J, the junction contained 7 bases not matched to a gene. The germline gives CDR1 MNHNS, CDR2 SASEGT.

The J gene is TRBJ1-1, the V gene TRBV7-2, with D tentatively TRBD1 (5 bases). The CDR3 has 11 amino acids. Trimming left V 2 bases short and J 7 bases short, with 5 bases between. Germline V gives CDR1 SGHTA, CDR2 FQGNSA. The CDR3 bases are TGTGCCAGCAGCTTAAGGGGTGAAGCTTTCTTT. Translation gives CASSLRGEAFF.

This clone was seen more than once but under ten times. The V gene is TRBV5-1, the J gene TRBJ2-7; D is uncertain. The CDR3 has 14 residues. V dropped 4 bases and J dropped 2 bases, with 13 bases sitting between them. Germline lookup yields CDR1 SGHRS and CDR2 YFSETQ. CDR3 sequence: CASSKAGSTYEQYF. The CDR3 nucleotides read TGCGCCAGCAGCAAGGCAGGAAGTACCTACGAGCAGTACTTC. The variable domain in full, completed from reference TRBV5-1 and TRBJ2-7, reads KAGVTQTPRYLIKTRGQQVTLSCSPISGHRSVSWYQQTPGQGLQFLFEYFSETQRNKGNFPGRFSGRQFSNSRSEMNVSTLELGDSALYLCASSKAGSTYEQYFGPGTRLTVT.

The chain links TRBV25-1 to TRBJ2-5; a possible D gene is TRBD2 (7 bases). Germline values: CDR1 MGHDK, CDR2 SYGVNS. Deletions cut 5 bases from V and 3 bases from J, with 22 bases between. The CDR3 length is 17 residues. CDR3 sequence reads: CASSRRGHLVAKETQYF. CDR3 nucleotide sequence: TGTGCCAGCAGTAGGCGGGGGCATCTGGTGGCTAAAGAGACCCAGTACTTC.

The chain joins TRBV7-2 to TRBJ2-3, with a tentative D call TRBD1 (5 bases). V was pared by 5 bases and J by 0 bases, with 12 bases between. The CDR3 has 15 residues. The germline V gene has CDR1 SGHTA and CDR2 FQGNSA. The CDR3 region is CASSQQVSSTDTQYF. The CDR3 DNA is TGTGCCAGCAGCCAACAGGTTTCTAGCACAGATACGCAGTATTTT.

This clone was observed many times. J is TRBJ1-5 and V is TRBV27, with D unclear. The CDR3 contains 12 residues. Germline CDR1 and CDR2: MNHEY and SMNVEV (reference sequence). V gave up 1 base and J gave up 7 bases, with 5 bases separating them. CDR3 loop: CASSLFGQPQHF. CDR3 in DNA: TGTGCCAGCAGTTTATTTGGACAGCCCCAGCATTTT.

This clone has only one observation. The CDR3 nucleotides read TGCGCCAGCAGCTCCGCCGGACAGGGAATGGGAAACATTCAGTACTTC. Its protein is CASSSAGQGMGNIQYF. This rearrangement joins TRBV5-1 to TRBJ2-4; the match to TRBD1 covers 8 bases. J lost 6 bases, V lost 3 bases, and 11 bases had no gene match. CDR1 and CDR2 from the germline V gene are SGHRS and YFSETQ. This CDR3 region has 16 residues.

This clone was seen once. This chain joins TRBV4-1 and TRBJ1-2; TRBD1 might be the D (5 bases). This CDR3 is built from 13 residues. Germline V gene lookup returns CDR1 MGHRA and CDR2 YSYEKL. Trimming removed 3 bases from V and 0 bases from J, with 5 bases in between. This CDR3 is CASSQTANYGYTF. For the CDR3, the DNA is TGCGCCAGCAGCCAGACAGCTAACTATGGCTACACCTTC.

The chain has TRBV10-2 and TRBJ2-1, with 9 nucleotides matching TRBD2. CDR3 length: 17 residues. Looked up from germline, CDR1 is WSHSY and CDR2 is SAAADI. J gave up 1 base and V 6 bases, and 10 bases lay outside the gene matches. The CDR3, as DNA: TGCGCCAGCAGCGAAAAGCTACTAGCGGGTTCCTACAATGAGCAGTTCTTC. This codes for CASSEKLLAGSYNEQFF.

The rearrangement uses TRBV18 and TRBJ2-1; D uncertain. The length of the CDR3 is 12 residues. The ends were cut back, 4 bases at V and 6 bases at J, with 7 bases in the middle. Germline V gene data show CDR1 as KGHSH and CDR2 as LQKENI. CDR3 sequence reads: CASSQERNEQFF. CDR3 sequence (DNA): TGTGCCAGCTCACAGGAGCGCAATGAGCAGTTCTTC.

The chain carries TRBV5-1 and TRBJ2-6; TRBD2 matches 8 bases. With V trimmed by 4 bases and J by 2 bases, 2 bases remained unmatched. CDR3 length: 15 residues. Germline CDR1 is SGHRS and CDR2 is YFSETQ. CDR3 nucleotides: TGCGCCAGCAGCCCCGGGAGGGCTGGGGCCAACGTCCTGACTTTC. Protein product: CASSPGRAGANVLTF.

V and J are TRBV10-3 and TRBJ2-2, with TRBD1 identical over 9 bases. This CDR3 is 15 amino acids long. Germline lookup yields CDR1 ENHRY and CDR2 SYGVKD. The ends lost 5 bases at V and 1 base at J; junction bases unmatched: 2. DNA for the CDR3: TGTGCCATCAGTCCGGGACAGGGGAACACCGGGGAGCTGTTTTTT. Translating it yields CAISPGQGNTGELFF.

The chain uses TRBV25-1 and TRBJ2-7; the D gene is possibly TRBD2 (6 bases). The V gene's germline CDR1 is MGHDK and CDR2 SYGVNS. The length of the CDR3 is 13 residues. V dropped 6 bases and J dropped 2 bases, with 11 bases sitting between them. This CDR3 is CASRPGGTYEQYF. CDR3 sequence (DNA): TGTGCCAGCAGGCCGGGCGGGACCTACGAGCAGTACTTC.

V is TRBV10-1 and J is TRBJ2-3; D remains unclear. V lost 5 bases and J lost 4, with 10 bases in between. The CDR3 covers 13 residues. Germline loops: CDR1 WNHNN, CDR2 SYGVQD (reference sequence). The CDR3 spells CASSRQLADTQYF. CDR3 bases: TGCGCCAGCAGTCGTCAGCTCGCAGATACGCAGTATTTT.

Comment on this clone: Additional DNA sequences in this sample encode the identical CDR3. The chain employs TRBV19 and TRBJ1-5; 8 bases are shared with TRBD1. V was pared by 6 bases and J by 7 bases, with 5 bases of the junction left unmatched. The germline CDR1 and CDR2 sequences are LNHDA and SQIVND (reference sequence). The CDR3 runs 13 residues. This chain's CDR3 is CASSGQGVQPQHF. DNA of the CDR3: TGTGCCAGTAGCGGACAGGGAGTGCAGCCCCAGCATTTT.

The V and J genes are TRBV27 and TRBJ2-5, with 9 bases aligning to TRBD1. The V and J ends lost 4 bases and 0 bases, in that order; junction bases with no gene match: 6. The CDR3 has 16 residues. Germline V gives CDR1 MNHEY, CDR2 SMNVEV (reference sequence). CDR3 loop: CASSSLGTGHQETQYF. The CDR3, as DNA: TGTGCCAGCAGTTCTTTAGGGACAGGGCACCAAGAGACCCAGTACTTC.

This chain uses TRBV25-1 with TRBJ1-1, with D possibly being TRBD1 (6 bases). V was pared by 3 bases and J by 5 bases, with 16 bases between. This CDR3 comprises 15 residues. Per germline, CDR1 MGHDK and CDR2 SYGVNS. The CDR3, as DNA: TGTGCCAGCAGTGACCGTCTCACAGGGAAAACTGAAGCTTTCTTT. As protein: CASSDRLTGKTEAFF.

In this sample, this clone turned up once. The chain recombines TRBV11-2 with TRBJ2-5; D gene uncertain. Germline-derived CDR1 and CDR2 are SGHAT and FQNNGV. This CDR3 is 14 amino acids long. Trimming cost V 0 bases and J 5 bases, with 10 bases left between them. This CDR3 reads CASSLERWAETQYF. CDR3 in DNA: TGTGCCAGCAGCTTAGAGCGGTGGGCGGAGACCCAGTACTTC.

This chain uses TRBV18 with TRBJ2-1; D possibly corresponds to TRBD1 (5 bases). From germline, CDR1 is KGHSH and CDR2 LQKENI. Trimming pared 3 bases from V and 8 bases from J, leaving 8 bases between. This CDR3 contains 12 residues. The chain's CDR3 is CASSPQGDEQFF. For the CDR3, the DNA is TGTGCCAGCTCACCGCAGGGCGATGAGCAGTTCTTC.

The chain links TRBV27 to TRBJ2-1; D might be TRBD1 or TRBD2, each matching 5 bases. The CDR3 is 14 residues long. CDR1 and CDR2 (germline): MNHEY, SMNVEV (reference sequence). Between the trimmed V and J ends, which lost 2 bases and 8 bases, there was a span of 13 bases. The DNA of the CDR3 is TGTGCCAGCAGTTTACGTCGACGGGGCGATGAGCAGTTCTTC. It yields the protein CASSLRRRGDEQFF.

The chain is built from TRBV19 and TRBJ1-1; possibly TRBD1 for D (5 bases). In germline, CDR1 is LNHDA, CDR2 SQIVND (reference sequence). The CDR3 has 13 amino acids. Trimming took 8 bases from V and 4 from J, leaving 14 bases between them. The CDR3 nucleotides read TGTGCCAGTCGGAATGGAGGGGTCACTGAAGCTTTCTTT. Translation gives CASRNGGVTEAFF.

The CDR3 here is CASRPRAAYEQYF. The CDR3 nucleotides are TGTGCCAGCAGGCCGCGGGCGGCCTACGAGCAGTACTTC. This chain connects TRBV6-5 to TRBJ2-7; D is perhaps TRBD2 (5 bases). The length of the CDR3 is 13 residues. V lost 6 bases, J lost 2 bases, and 11 bases lay in between. Germline V gives CDR1 MNHEY, CDR2 SVGAGI.

The chain recombines TRBV18 with TRBJ1-5, with D possibly being TRBD1 (5 bases). Germline V gene data show CDR1 as KGHSH and CDR2 as LQKENI. The CDR3 consists of 14 residues. V dropped 6 bases and J dropped 7 bases, with 16 bases sitting between them. The CDR3: CASSHSGTKQPQHF. CDR3 bases: TGTGCCAGCTCCCACTCCGGGACGAAACAGCCCCAGCATTTT. Supplemented by reference TRBV18 and TRBJ1-5, the full variable domain reads NAGVMQNPRHLVRRRGQEARLRCSPMKGHSHVYWYRQLPEEGLKFMVYLQKENIIDESGMPKERFSAEFPKEGPSILRIQQVVRGDSAAYFCASSHSGTKQPQHFGDGTRLSIL.

The chain uses TRBV11-2 and TRBJ2-7, with D tentatively TRBD2 (5 bases). This CDR3 region has 13 residues. Germline values: CDR1 SGHAT, CDR2 FQNNGV. With 5 bases removed from V and 5 bases from J, the gap between germline ends came to 13 bases. The CDR3: CASSQLGGHEQYF. DNA of the CDR3: TGTGCCAGCAGCCAATTGGGCGGGCACGAGCAGTACTTC. Filled out from reference TRBV11-2 and TRBJ2-7, the complete variable domain reads EAGVAQSPRYKIIEKRQSVAFWCNPISGHATLYWYQQILGQGPKLLIQFQNNGVVDDSQLPKDRFSAERLKGVDSTLKIQPAKLEDSAVYLCASSQLGGHEQYFGPGTRLTVT.